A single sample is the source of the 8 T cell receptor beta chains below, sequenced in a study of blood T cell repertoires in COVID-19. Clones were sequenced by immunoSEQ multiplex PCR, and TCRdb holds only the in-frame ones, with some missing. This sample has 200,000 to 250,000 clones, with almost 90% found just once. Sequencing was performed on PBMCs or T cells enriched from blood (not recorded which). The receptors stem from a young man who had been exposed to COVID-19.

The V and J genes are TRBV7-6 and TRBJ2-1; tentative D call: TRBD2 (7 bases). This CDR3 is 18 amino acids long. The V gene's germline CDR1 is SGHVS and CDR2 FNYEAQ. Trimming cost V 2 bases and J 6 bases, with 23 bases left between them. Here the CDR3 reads CASSLRSGGQFRANEQFF. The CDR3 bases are TGTGCCAGCAGCTTACGATCGGGGGGCCAATTCCGTGCCAATGAGCAGTTCTTC.

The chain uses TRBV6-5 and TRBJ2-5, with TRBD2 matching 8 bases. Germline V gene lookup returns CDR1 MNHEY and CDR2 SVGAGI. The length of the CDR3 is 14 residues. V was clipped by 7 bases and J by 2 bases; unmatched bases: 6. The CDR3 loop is CASTRRGAQETQYF. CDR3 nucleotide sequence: TGTGCCAGCACTCGGCGGGGGGCTCAAGAGACCCAGTACTTC.

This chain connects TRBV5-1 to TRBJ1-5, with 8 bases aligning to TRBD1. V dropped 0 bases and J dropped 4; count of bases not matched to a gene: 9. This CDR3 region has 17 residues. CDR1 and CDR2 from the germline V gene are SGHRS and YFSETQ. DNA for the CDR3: TGCGCCAGCAGCTTGGGGACAGGGACACTAACAAATCAGCCCCAGCATTTT. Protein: CASSLGTGTLTNQPQHF. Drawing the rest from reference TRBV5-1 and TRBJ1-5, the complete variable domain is KAGVTQTPRYLIKTRGQQVTLSCSPISGHRSVSWYQQTPGQGLQFLFEYFSETQRNKGNFPGRFSGRQFSNSRSEMNVSTLELGDSALYLCASSLGTGTLTNQPQHFGDGTRLSIL.

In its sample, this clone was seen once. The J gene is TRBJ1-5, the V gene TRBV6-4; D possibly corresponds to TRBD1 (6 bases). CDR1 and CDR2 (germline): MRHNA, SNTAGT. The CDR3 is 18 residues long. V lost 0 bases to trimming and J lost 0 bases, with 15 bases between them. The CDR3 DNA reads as TGTGCCAGCAGTGACTCGGGACACCTCTCTTATAGCAATCAGCCCCAGCATTTT. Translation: CASSDSGHLSYSNQPQHF.

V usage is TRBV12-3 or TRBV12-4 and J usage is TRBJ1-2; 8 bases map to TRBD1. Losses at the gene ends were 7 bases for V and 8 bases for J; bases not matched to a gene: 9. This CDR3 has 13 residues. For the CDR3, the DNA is TGTGCCAGCAAAATGGGGAGACAGGGGGGCTACACCTTC. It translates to CASKMGRQGGYTF.

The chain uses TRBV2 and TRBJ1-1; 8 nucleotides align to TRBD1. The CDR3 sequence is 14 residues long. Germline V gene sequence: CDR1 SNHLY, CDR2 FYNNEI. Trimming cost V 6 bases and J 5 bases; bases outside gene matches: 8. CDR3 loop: CASRAQGAGTEAFF. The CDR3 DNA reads TGTGCCAGCAGAGCCCAGGGGGCAGGGACTGAAGCTTTCTTT.

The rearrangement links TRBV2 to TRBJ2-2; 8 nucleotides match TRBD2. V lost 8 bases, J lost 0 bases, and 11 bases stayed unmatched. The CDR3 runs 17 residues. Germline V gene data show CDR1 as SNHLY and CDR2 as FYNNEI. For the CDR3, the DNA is TGTGCCAGCTCACTGGACGCGGGGGGTTCGAACACCGGGGAGCTGTTTTTT. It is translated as CASSLDAGGSNTGELFF.

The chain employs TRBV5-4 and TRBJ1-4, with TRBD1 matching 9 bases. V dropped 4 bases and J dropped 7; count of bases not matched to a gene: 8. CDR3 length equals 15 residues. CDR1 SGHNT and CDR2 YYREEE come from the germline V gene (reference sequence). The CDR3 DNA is TGTGCCAGCAGCCTCCGGGGACAGGGATCTGAAAAACTGTTTTTT. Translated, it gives CASSLRGQGSEKLFF.